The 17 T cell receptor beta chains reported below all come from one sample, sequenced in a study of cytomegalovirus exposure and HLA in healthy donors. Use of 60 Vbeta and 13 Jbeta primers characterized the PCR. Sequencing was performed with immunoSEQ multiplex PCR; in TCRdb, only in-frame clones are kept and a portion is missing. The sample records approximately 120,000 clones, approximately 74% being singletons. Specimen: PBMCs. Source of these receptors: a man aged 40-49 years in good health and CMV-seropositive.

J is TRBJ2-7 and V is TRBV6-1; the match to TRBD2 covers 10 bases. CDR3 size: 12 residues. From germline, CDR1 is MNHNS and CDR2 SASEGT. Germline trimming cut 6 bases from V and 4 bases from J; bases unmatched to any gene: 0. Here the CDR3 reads CASRTSGYEQYF. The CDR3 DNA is TGTGCCAGCAGGACTAGCGGGTACGAGCAGTACTTC.

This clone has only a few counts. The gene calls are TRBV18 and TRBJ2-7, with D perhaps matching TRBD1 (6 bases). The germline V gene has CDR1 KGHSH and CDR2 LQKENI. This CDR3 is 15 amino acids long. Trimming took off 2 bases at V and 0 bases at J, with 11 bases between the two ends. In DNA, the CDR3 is TGTGCCAGCTCACCAGGGGGCTCGAGCTCCTACGAGCAGTACTTC. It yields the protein CASSPGGSSSYEQYF.

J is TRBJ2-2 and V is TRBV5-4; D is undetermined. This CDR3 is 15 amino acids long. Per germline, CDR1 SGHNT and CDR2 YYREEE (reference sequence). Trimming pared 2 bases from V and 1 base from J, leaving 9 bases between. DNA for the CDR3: TGTGCCAGCAGCTTAGAACTACAGAACACCGGGGAGCTGTTTTTT. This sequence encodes CASSLELQNTGELFF.

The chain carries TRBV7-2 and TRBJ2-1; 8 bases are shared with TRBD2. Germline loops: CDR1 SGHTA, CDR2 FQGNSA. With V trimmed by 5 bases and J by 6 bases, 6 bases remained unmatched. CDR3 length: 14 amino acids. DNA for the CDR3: TGTGCCAGCAGCCCCGGGACTAGGAGCAATGAGCAGTTCTTC. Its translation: CASSPGTRSNEQFF.

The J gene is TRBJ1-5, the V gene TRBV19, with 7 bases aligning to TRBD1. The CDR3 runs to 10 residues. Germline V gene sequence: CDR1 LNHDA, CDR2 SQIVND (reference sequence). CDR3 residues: CGDSFYPQHF. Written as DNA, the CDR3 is TGTGGGGACAGCTTTTACCCCCAGCATTTT.

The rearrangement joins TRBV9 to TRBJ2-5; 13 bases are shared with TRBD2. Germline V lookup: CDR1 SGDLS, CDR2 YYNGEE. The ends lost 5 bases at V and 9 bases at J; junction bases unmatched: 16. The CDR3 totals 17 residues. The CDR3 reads CASSAGLAGRGGLAQYF. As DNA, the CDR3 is TGTGCCAGCAGTGCGGGACTAGCGGGACGGGGCGGGTTGGCCCAGTACTTC.

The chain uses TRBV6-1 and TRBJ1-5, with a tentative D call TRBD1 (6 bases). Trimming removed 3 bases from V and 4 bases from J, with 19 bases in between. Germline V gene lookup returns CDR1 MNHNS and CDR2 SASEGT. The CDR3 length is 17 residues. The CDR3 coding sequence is TGTGCCAGCAGTGACGGGGGGGGCGCGATTGGGAATCAGCCCCAGCATTTT. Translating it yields CASSDGGGAIGNQPQHF.

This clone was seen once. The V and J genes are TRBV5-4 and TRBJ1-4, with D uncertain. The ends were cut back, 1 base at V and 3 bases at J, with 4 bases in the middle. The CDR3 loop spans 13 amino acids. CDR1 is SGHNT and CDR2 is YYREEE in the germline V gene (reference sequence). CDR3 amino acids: CASSLSPNEKLFF. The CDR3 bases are TGTGCCAGCAGCTTGAGCCCTAATGAAAAACTGTTTTTT.

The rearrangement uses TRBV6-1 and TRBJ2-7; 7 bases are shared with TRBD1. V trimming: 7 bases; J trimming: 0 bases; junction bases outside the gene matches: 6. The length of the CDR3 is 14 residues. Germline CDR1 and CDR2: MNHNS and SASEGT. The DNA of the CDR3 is TGTGCCAGCACTAACAGGGGCAGCTCCTACGAGCAGTACTTC. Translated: CASTNRGSSYEQYF.

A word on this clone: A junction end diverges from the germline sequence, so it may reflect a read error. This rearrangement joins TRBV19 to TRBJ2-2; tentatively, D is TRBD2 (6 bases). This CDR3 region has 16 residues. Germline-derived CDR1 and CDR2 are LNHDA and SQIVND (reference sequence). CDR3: CASSIGRGGNAGELFF. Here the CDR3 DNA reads TGTGCCAGTAGTATAGGGCGGGGTGGGAACGCCGGGGAGCTGTTTTTT.

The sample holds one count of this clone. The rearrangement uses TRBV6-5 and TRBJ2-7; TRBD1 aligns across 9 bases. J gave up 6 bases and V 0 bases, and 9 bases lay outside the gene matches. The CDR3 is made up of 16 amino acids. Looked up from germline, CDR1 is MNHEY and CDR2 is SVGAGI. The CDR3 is CASSYSRDRAEGEQYF. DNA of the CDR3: TGTGCCAGCAGTTACTCGCGGGACAGGGCGGAGGGCGAGCAGTACTTC.

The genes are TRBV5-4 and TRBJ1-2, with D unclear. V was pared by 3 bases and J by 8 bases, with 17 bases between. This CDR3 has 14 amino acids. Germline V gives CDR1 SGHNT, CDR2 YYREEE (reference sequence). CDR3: CASSSQGVPGGYTF. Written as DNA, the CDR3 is TGTGCCAGCAGCTCGCAAGGAGTGCCGGGAGGCTACACCTTC.

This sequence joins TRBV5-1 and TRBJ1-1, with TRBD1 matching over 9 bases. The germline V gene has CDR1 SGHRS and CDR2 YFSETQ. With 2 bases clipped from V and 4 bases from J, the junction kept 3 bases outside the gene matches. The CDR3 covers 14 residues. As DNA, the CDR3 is TGCGCCAGCAGCTTCTTGGACAGGGGCACTGAAGCTTTCTTT. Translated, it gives CASSFLDRGTEAFF.

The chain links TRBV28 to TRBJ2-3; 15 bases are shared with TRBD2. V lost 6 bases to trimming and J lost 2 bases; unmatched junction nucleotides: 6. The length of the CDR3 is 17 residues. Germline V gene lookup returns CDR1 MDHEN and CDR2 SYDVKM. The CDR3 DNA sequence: TGTGCCAGCAGGGGAGGGACTAGCGGGAGGTTCACAGATACGCAGTATTTT. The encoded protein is CASRGGTSGRFTDTQYF.

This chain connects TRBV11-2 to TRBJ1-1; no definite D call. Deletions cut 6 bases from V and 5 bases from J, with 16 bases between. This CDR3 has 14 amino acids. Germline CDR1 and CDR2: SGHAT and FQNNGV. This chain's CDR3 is CASRATGSGTEAFF. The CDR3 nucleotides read TGTGCCAGCAGAGCGACCGGCTCGGGGACTGAAGCTTTCTTT.

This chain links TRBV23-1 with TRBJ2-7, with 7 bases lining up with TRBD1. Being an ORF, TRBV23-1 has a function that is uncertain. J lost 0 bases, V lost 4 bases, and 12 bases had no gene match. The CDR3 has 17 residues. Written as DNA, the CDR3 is TGCGCCAGCAGTCCCCACCAAGAGACAGGGAGCTCCTACGAGCAGTACTTC. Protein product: CASSPHQETGSSYEQYF.

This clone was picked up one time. CDR3 nucleotide sequence: TGTGCCAGCAGTTACGGCAGGGGGCATTCAGATACGCAGTATTTT. This sequence encodes CASSYGRGHSDTQYF. The chain carries TRBV6-6 and TRBJ2-3; TRBD1 agrees at 8 bases. With V trimmed by 2 bases and J by 4 bases, 5 bases remained unmatched. The CDR3 is 15 residues long. In germline, CDR1 is MNHNY, CDR2 SVGAGI (reference sequence).